This T cell receptor beta chain was retrieved from a study of blood T cell repertoires in COVID-19. Study-wide background: Sources were T cells, B-cell-depleted T cells, or PBMCs; the material itself was cDNA or gDNA.

Data came from immunoSEQ multiplex PCR; TCRdb stores just in-frame clones and leaves some out. In the table there are 250,000 to 400,000 clones, 85% of which are singletons. The CDR3 runs 15 residues. Trimming left V 2 bases short and J 11 bases short, with 21 bases between. Germline V CDR1 and CDR2: SGHTA, FQGNSA. Sequencing was performed on PBMCs or T cells enriched from blood (not recorded which). The chain joins TRBV7-2 to TRBJ1-1, with TRBD1 as a possible D gene (5 bases). The source is a woman in her 30s who had been exposed to COVID-19. DNA of the CDR3: TGTGCCAGCAGCTTATCGGCGGACAAACGGGCGGGGGCTTTCTTT. This sequence encodes CASSLSADKRAGAFF.